This T cell receptor (beta chain) came from a study of T-cell memory formation after mild COVID-19 (dated by TCRdb to the early 2020s). In terms of the full investigation: TCR sequence clusters from the two donors were found to be largely donor specific. In a couple of donors, T-cell clones that expanded and contracted after mild COVID-19 were tracked by sequencing TCRalpha and TCRbeta repertoires over time. Two young, previously healthy adult volunteers made up the cohort, one male and one female. Here is what the overall study found, with its caveats: Contracting CD4+ clones were found mainly in CM and EM memory subsets, while CD8+ clones were enriched in EMRA. Clones that contracted from day 15 to 85 showed balanced CD4/CD8 phenotypes, whereas a second wave of clones that expanded from day 15 to 37 leaned towards CD4+. Whether the second-wave clones peaking on day 37 were SARS-CoV-2 specific was not confirmed. The study covered only a couple of mild cases, and larger cohorts including severe cases with pre-infection samples were considered necessary. Some responding clones were detected in pre-infection memory, suggesting pre-existing cross-reactive memory T cells joined the SARS-CoV-2 response.

PBMCs were isolated by Ficoll-Paque density gradient centrifugation. About this clonotype itself: Its specific antigen is unknown. The input lacks base qualities; no much larger clone sits a single base away.

Trimming costs V 1 base and J 7 bases, and their ends lie 11 bases apart. In the germline V gene (reference sequence), CDR1 corresponds to LGHDT and CDR2 to YNNKEL. Its CDR3 holds 14 amino acids, cysteine through phenylalanine. The only DNA kept is the CDR3, 42 bases in frame from the first base. Sequencer: Illumina NovaSeq 6000. cDNA libraries for TCRalpha and TCRbeta were prepared by 5'RACE using constant-segment primers, with sample barcodes and unique molecular identifiers added. RNA was extracted from every sample with Trizol reagent. Library amplification was performed in two PCR steps, and a second sample barcode and Illumina TruSeq adapters were introduced in the second step. The libraries were sequenced on an Illumina NovaSeq using 2 x 150 bp paired-end reads. Concerning the study's data processing: With migec v1.2.7, reads were demultiplexed and then collapsed into UMI-guided consensus sequences. Using mixcr v2.1.11, the UMI consensuses were aligned to TRA and TRB V and J templates and assembled into clonotypes. Clonotypes were classified as expanded or contracted when called significant by both edgeR and NoisET, with noise models trained on biological replicates. edgeR calls used a false discovery rate-adjusted p below 0.01 and a log2 fold-change threshold of 1. As an exploratory analysis of dynamics, max-normalized trajectories of the 1000 most abundant clonotypes were examined with PCA combined with hierarchical clustering. Separately sequenced CD4+ and CD8+ repertoires were used to assign a CD4 or CD8 phenotype to each responding clone. Clones were called with MiXCR by TCRdb after fastp trimmed the public reads at Q25, and only in-frame beta chains were retained. Every distinct CDR3 protein forms one entry, paired with its most common genes and DNA. TCRdb's processing, not the study's, gives the V and J calls here. Across this sample there are approximately 490,000 distinct CDR3 sequences, with approximately 20% seen only once. The ten largest account for roughly an eighth of the sample.

This receptor was taken from an adult woman who had mild COVID-19 (a few samples of this study predate the infection). The sample titles of this study are shuffled in the database, so cell type and time point are left out; the donor was told from shared clones. The chain was built from TRBV3-1 and TRBJ2-1; the D gene lacks a confident call. The sequenced material came from PBMCs or a T cell subset sorted from them (not recorded which). The sequence in DNA is TGTGCCAGCAGCCAAGGTTCGGTTCCGAATGAGCAGTTCTTC. This encodes CASSQGSVPNEQFF.